These T cell receptor beta chains were read from a single sample in a study of T cell responses to AZD1222 COVID-19 vaccine. Clones were read by immunoSEQ multiplex PCR, and TCRdb kept only the in-frame ones, dropping some. The sample records roughly 190,000 clones, 85% to 95% being singletons. The specimen comprised peripheral blood, sampled on day 0 of AZD1222 vaccination. Source of these receptors: an adult in good health. CDR3s include the opening cysteine and the closing phenylalanine or tryptophan. Fields, in order: clone size, V gene, J gene, D gene, CDR3 protein, CDR3 DNA. D genes are given only for firm matches. Where a row states a size, it is once, few, many or the class of an expanded clone; other rows omit it.

abundance: -; v_gene: TRBV29-1; j_gene: TRBJ1-4; d_gene: -; CDR3aa: CSVSRVGNNEKLFF; CDR3nt: TGCAGCGTTTCGCGGGTTGGGAATAATGAAAAACTGTTTTTT
abundance: -; v_gene: TRBV2; j_gene: TRBJ2-3; d_gene: TRBD2; CDR3aa: CASSEALLAGETDTQYF; CDR3nt: TGTGCCAGCAGTGAAGCCCTCCTAGCGGGGGAAACAGATACGCAGTATTTT
abundance: -; v_gene: TRBV14; j_gene: TRBJ2-5; d_gene: -; CDR3aa: CASSQLGAYQETQYF; CDR3nt: TGTGCCAGCAGCCAGTTAGGCGCTTACCAAGAGACCCAGTACTTC
abundance: -; v_gene: TRBV2; j_gene: TRBJ1-6; d_gene: -; CDR3aa: CAGAGRLNSPLHF; CDR3nt: TGTGCCGGGGCAGGACGTCTAAATTCACCCCTCCACTTT
abundance: -; v_gene: TRBV11-2; j_gene: TRBJ2-7; d_gene: TRBD2; CDR3aa: CASSPASGANSYEQYF; CDR3nt: TGTGCCAGCAGCCCGGCAAGCGGGGCGAACTCCTACGAGCAGTACTTC
abundance: once; v_gene: TRBV18; j_gene: TRBJ2-7; d_gene: TRBD1; CDR3aa: CASSAPGQGLYEQYF; CDR3nt: TGTGCCAGCTCAGCCCCGGGACAGGGGCTGTACGAGCAGTACTTC
abundance: -; v_gene: TRBV19; j_gene: TRBJ1-1; d_gene: -; CDR3aa: CASRTGLNTEAFF; CDR3nt: TGTGCCAGTAGGACCGGGTTGAACACTGAAGCTTTCTTT
abundance: -; v_gene: TRBV7-9; j_gene: TRBJ1-6; d_gene: -; CDR3aa: CASSFSVSYNSPLHF; CDR3nt: TGTGCCAGCAGCTTTAGCGTCTCCTATAATTCACCCCTCCACTTT
abundance: -; v_gene: TRBV6-5; j_gene: TRBJ1-6; d_gene: TRBD1; CDR3aa: CASRGGQGYNSPLHF; CDR3nt: TGTGCCAGCAGAGGGGGACAGGGCTATAATTCACCCCTCCACTTT
abundance: -; v_gene: TRBV11-1; j_gene: TRBJ2-2; d_gene: TRBD2; CDR3aa: CASSPGLAGGFGELFF; CDR3nt: TGTGCCAGCAGCCCCGGACTAGCGGGGGGTTTCGGGGAGCTGTTTTTT
abundance: -; v_gene: TRBV20-1; j_gene: TRBJ1-1; d_gene: TRBD1; CDR3aa: CSASPGTGGRTEAFF; CDR3nt: TGCAGTGCGAGTCCCGGGACAGGGGGCAGGACTGAAGCTTTCTTT
abundance: -; v_gene: TRBV28; j_gene: TRBJ2-5; d_gene: -; CDR3aa: CASSLRETQYF; CDR3nt: TGTGCCAGCAGTTTACGAGAGACCCAGTACTTC
abundance: -; v_gene: TRBV12-5; j_gene: TRBJ2-5; d_gene: -; CDR3aa: CASGSDKSETQYF; CDR3nt: TGTGCTAGTGGTTCCGACAAATCAGAGACCCAGTACTTC
abundance: -; v_gene: TRBV6-6; j_gene: TRBJ1-5; d_gene: -; CDR3aa: CASSSPLRGQPQHF; CDR3nt: TGTGCCAGCAGTTCTCCTCTCAGAGGTCAGCCCCAGCATTTT
abundance: -; v_gene: TRBV18; j_gene: TRBJ1-4; d_gene: TRBD1; CDR3aa: CASSPGLRGLATNEKLFF; CDR3nt: TGTGCCAGCTCACCTGGCCTCAGGGGGCTCGCAACTAATGAAAAACTGTTTTTT
abundance: -; v_gene: TRBV5-4; j_gene: TRBJ1-6; d_gene: -; CDR3aa: CASSLRDARTLHF; CDR3nt: TGTGCCAGCAGCTTGCGGGACGCCCGAACCCTCCACTTT
abundance: once; v_gene: TRBV2; j_gene: TRBJ1-2; d_gene: -; CDR3aa: CASSEDRAKSYGYTF; CDR3nt: TGTGCCAGCAGTGAAGACAGGGCAAAGAGCTATGGCTACACCTTC
abundance: -; v_gene: TRBV28; j_gene: TRBJ1-1; d_gene: TRBD1; CDR3aa: CASSLQTGGRGEAFF; CDR3nt: TGTGCCAGCAGTTTACAGACAGGGGGTAGGGGTGAAGCTTTCTTT
abundance: -; v_gene: TRBV27; j_gene: TRBJ1-6; d_gene: -; CDR3aa: CASSFDLSFSYNSPLHF; CDR3nt: TGTGCCAGCAGTTTCGATCTATCCTTCTCCTATAATTCACCCCTCCACTTT
abundance: -; v_gene: TRBV10-1; j_gene: TRBJ2-3; d_gene: TRBD2; CDR3aa: CASSELRAGGVPDTQYF; CDR3nt: TGCGCCAGCAGTGAGCTTCGAGCGGGGGGTGTCCCAGATACGCAGTATTTT
abundance: -; v_gene: TRBV10-3; j_gene: TRBJ1-5; d_gene: TRBD1; CDR3aa: CAISETGQPYQPQHF; CDR3nt: TGTGCCATCAGTGAGACGGGACAGCCATATCAGCCCCAGCATTTT
abundance: -; v_gene: TRBV18; j_gene: TRBJ2-1; d_gene: -; CDR3aa: CASSPWRVAEGGGKYEQFF; CDR3nt: TGTGCCAGCTCACCATGGCGAGTGGCCGAAGGGGGTGGAAAGTATGAGCAGTTCTTC
abundance: few; v_gene: TRBV4-1; j_gene: TRBJ1-1; d_gene: -; CDR3aa: CASSHSQGSNTEAFF; CDR3nt: TGCGCCAGCAGCCATTCACAGGGATCGAACACTGAAGCTTTCTTT
abundance: -; v_gene: TRBV7-9; j_gene: TRBJ1-1; d_gene: -; CDR3aa: CASSLRTRRTEAFF; CDR3nt: TGTGCCAGCAGCCTCCGGACGAGGAGGACTGAAGCTTTCTTT
abundance: -; v_gene: TRBV14; j_gene: TRBJ1-1; d_gene: -; CDR3aa: CASSQGRVMVYTEAFF; CDR3nt: TGTGCCAGCAGCCAAGGAAGGGTAATGGTATACACTGAAGCTTTCTTT
abundance: -; v_gene: TRBV24-1; j_gene: TRBJ1-5; d_gene: -; CDR3aa: CATGSPYSNQPQHF; CDR3nt: TGTGCCACCGGCAGCCCTTATAGCAATCAGCCCCAGCATTTT
abundance: -; v_gene: TRBV4-1; j_gene: TRBJ2-7; d_gene: -; CDR3aa: CASSQDGDFGYEQYF; CDR3nt: TGCGCCAGCAGCCAAGACGGGGATTTTGGGTACGAGCAGTACTTC
abundance: -; v_gene: TRBV7-6; j_gene: TRBJ2-7; d_gene: -; CDR3aa: CASSPPPAAHYEQYF; CDR3nt: TGTGCCAGCAGCCCTCCGCCAGCGGCCCACTACGAGCAGTACTTC
abundance: -; v_gene: TRBV5-1; j_gene: TRBJ2-2; d_gene: TRBD1; CDR3aa: CASSRDSGNTGELFF; CDR3nt: TGCGCCAGCAGCCGGGACAGCGGAAACACCGGGGAGCTGTTTTTT
abundance: -; v_gene: TRBV6-5; j_gene: TRBJ1-4; d_gene: -; CDR3aa: CASSYWTGEKLFF; CDR3nt: TGTGCCAGCAGTTACTGGACCGGTGAAAAACTGTTTTTT
abundance: -; v_gene: TRBV19; j_gene: TRBJ1-6; d_gene: -; CDR3aa: CASELGVGSSSPLHF; CDR3nt: TGTGCCAGTGAGTTGGGGGTTGGGTCGAGTTCACCCCTCCACTTT
abundance: -; v_gene: TRBV11-2; j_gene: TRBJ1-5; d_gene: TRBD1; CDR3aa: CASSPRGGISNQPQHF; CDR3nt: TGTGCCAGCAGCCCCAGGGGGGGGATTAGCAATCAGCCCCAGCATTTT
abundance: -; v_gene: TRBV6-4; j_gene: TRBJ2-6; d_gene: TRBD1; CDR3aa: CASSVDAGGLIGANVLTF; CDR3nt: TGTGCCAGCAGTGTGGATGCAGGGGGCTTAATTGGGGCCAACGTCCTGACTTTC
abundance: once; v_gene: TRBV28; j_gene: TRBJ1-1; d_gene: -; CDR3aa: CASKAGQGDTEAFF; CDR3nt: TGTGCCAGCAAGGCGGGTCAGGGTGACACTGAAGCTTTCTTT
abundance: many; v_gene: TRBV11-2; j_gene: TRBJ1-6; d_gene: -; CDR3aa: CASSFSTKGSPLHF; CDR3nt: TGTGCCAGCAGCTTTTCTACAAAGGGATCACCCCTCCACTTT
abundance: -; v_gene: TRBV12-3/TRBV12-4; j_gene: TRBJ1-6; d_gene: -; CDR3aa: CASSRNFSPLHF; CDR3nt: TGTGCCAGCAGTCGAAATTTCTCACCCCTCCACTTT
abundance: -; v_gene: TRBV11-3; j_gene: TRBJ2-1; d_gene: TRBD2; CDR3aa: CASSLAGGGPYNEQFF; CDR3nt: TGTGCCAGCAGCTTAGCGGGCGGGGGTCCCTACAATGAGCAGTTCTTC
abundance: -; v_gene: TRBV4-2; j_gene: TRBJ1-3; d_gene: -; CDR3aa: CASSGQPWGSGNTIYF; CDR3nt: TGTGCCAGCAGTGGTCAGCCGTGGGGCTCTGGAAACACCATATATTTT
abundance: -; v_gene: TRBV29-1; j_gene: TRBJ2-1; d_gene: -; CDR3aa: CSGATPWDEQFF; CDR3nt: TGCAGCGGAGCGACCCCATGGGATGAGCAGTTCTTC
abundance: -; v_gene: TRBV18; j_gene: TRBJ2-7; d_gene: TRBD1; CDR3aa: CASSPIGTGGAGSYEQYF; CDR3nt: TGTGCCAGCTCTCCTATCGGGACAGGGGGCGCTGGGTCCTACGAGCAGTACTTC
abundance: -; v_gene: TRBV15; j_gene: TRBJ1-3; d_gene: -; CDR3aa: CATSRDRISGNTIYF; CDR3nt: TGTGCCACCAGCAGAGATCGCATTTCTGGAAACACCATATATTTT
abundance: once; v_gene: TRBV7-3; j_gene: TRBJ2-2; d_gene: TRBD2; CDR3aa: CASSLYASGGVGNTGELFF; CDR3nt: TGTGCCAGCAGCTTATATGCTAGCGGGGGCGTAGGGAACACCGGGGAGCTGTTTTTT
abundance: -; v_gene: TRBV11-2; j_gene: TRBJ2-3; d_gene: -; CDR3aa: CASSLWSTDTQYF; CDR3nt: TGTGCCAGCAGCCTGTGGAGCACAGATACGCAGTATTTT
abundance: -; v_gene: TRBV12-3/TRBV12-4; j_gene: TRBJ1-1; d_gene: -; CDR3aa: CASSLGIAEAFF; CDR3nt: TGTGCCAGCAGTTTGGGCATCGCGGAAGCTTTCTTT
abundance: -; v_gene: TRBV7-9; j_gene: TRBJ1-2; d_gene: -; CDR3aa: CASSSQDSNYGYTF; CDR3nt: TGTGCCAGCAGCTCCCAGGACAGTAACTATGGCTACACCTTC
abundance: -; v_gene: TRBV5-1; j_gene: TRBJ1-2; d_gene: TRBD1; CDR3aa: CASSSQTGEANYGYTF; CDR3nt: TGCGCCAGCAGCTCCCAGACAGGGGAAGCTAACTATGGCTACACCTTC
abundance: -; v_gene: TRBV6-2/TRBV6-3; j_gene: TRBJ1-5; d_gene: -; CDR3aa: CASSKQVSNQPQHF; CDR3nt: TGTGCCAGCAGTAAACAGGTCAGCAATCAGCCCCAGCATTTT
abundance: -; v_gene: TRBV13; j_gene: TRBJ2-2; d_gene: -; CDR3aa: CASSLVGPANTGELFF; CDR3nt: TGTGCCAGCAGCTTAGTGGGTCCCGCGAACACCGGGGAGCTGTTTTTT
abundance: -; v_gene: TRBV19; j_gene: TRBJ1-5; d_gene: -; CDR3aa: CASSISPSSGNQPQHF; CDR3nt: TGTGCCAGTAGTATAAGCCCCAGTAGCGGTAATCAGCCCCAGCATTTT
abundance: -; v_gene: TRBV5-1; j_gene: TRBJ1-1; d_gene: -; CDR3aa: CASSLGSEAFF; CDR3nt: TGCGCCAGCAGCTTGGGGAGTGAAGCTTTCTTT